This T cell receptor (beta chain) was identified during a study of control samples from healthy donors and cancer patients. The protocol was immunoSEQ multiplex PCR, while the TCRdb copy is restricted to in-frame clones and leaves out a portion. Among 110,000 to 150,000 clones listed, around 85% were seen once. V was clipped by 4 bases and J by 4 bases, with 19 bases between them. CDR1 and CDR2 (germline): LGHDT, YNNKEL (reference sequence). This CDR3 is 16 amino acids long. The V call is TRBV3-1 (or the pseudogene TRBV3-2), the J call TRBJ1-2, with D tentatively TRBD1 (6 bases). This sequence was found in a woman aged 30 to 39 in good health. The sequencing input was blood. CDR3 bases: TGTGCCAGCAGCCTCGCTGGGGGGCCCCCCGGCTATGGCTACACCTTC. Translated: CASSLAGGPPGYGYTF.